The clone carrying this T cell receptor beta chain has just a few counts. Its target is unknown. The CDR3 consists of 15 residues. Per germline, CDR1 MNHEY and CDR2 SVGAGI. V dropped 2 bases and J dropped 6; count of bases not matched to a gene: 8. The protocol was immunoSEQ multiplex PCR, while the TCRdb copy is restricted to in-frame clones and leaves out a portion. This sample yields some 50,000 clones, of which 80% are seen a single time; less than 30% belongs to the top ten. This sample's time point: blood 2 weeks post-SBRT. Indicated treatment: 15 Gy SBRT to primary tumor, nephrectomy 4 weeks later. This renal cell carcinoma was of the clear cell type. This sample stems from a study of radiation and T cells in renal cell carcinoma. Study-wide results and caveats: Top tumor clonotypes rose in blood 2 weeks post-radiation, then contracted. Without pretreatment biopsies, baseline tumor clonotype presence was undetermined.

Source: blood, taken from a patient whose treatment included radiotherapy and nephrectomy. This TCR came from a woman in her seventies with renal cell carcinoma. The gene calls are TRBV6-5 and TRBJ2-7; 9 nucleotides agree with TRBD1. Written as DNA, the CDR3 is TGTGCCAGCAGTTACGGCGGACAGGGGTCTGCCGAGCAGTACTTC. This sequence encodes CASSYGGQGSAEQYF.